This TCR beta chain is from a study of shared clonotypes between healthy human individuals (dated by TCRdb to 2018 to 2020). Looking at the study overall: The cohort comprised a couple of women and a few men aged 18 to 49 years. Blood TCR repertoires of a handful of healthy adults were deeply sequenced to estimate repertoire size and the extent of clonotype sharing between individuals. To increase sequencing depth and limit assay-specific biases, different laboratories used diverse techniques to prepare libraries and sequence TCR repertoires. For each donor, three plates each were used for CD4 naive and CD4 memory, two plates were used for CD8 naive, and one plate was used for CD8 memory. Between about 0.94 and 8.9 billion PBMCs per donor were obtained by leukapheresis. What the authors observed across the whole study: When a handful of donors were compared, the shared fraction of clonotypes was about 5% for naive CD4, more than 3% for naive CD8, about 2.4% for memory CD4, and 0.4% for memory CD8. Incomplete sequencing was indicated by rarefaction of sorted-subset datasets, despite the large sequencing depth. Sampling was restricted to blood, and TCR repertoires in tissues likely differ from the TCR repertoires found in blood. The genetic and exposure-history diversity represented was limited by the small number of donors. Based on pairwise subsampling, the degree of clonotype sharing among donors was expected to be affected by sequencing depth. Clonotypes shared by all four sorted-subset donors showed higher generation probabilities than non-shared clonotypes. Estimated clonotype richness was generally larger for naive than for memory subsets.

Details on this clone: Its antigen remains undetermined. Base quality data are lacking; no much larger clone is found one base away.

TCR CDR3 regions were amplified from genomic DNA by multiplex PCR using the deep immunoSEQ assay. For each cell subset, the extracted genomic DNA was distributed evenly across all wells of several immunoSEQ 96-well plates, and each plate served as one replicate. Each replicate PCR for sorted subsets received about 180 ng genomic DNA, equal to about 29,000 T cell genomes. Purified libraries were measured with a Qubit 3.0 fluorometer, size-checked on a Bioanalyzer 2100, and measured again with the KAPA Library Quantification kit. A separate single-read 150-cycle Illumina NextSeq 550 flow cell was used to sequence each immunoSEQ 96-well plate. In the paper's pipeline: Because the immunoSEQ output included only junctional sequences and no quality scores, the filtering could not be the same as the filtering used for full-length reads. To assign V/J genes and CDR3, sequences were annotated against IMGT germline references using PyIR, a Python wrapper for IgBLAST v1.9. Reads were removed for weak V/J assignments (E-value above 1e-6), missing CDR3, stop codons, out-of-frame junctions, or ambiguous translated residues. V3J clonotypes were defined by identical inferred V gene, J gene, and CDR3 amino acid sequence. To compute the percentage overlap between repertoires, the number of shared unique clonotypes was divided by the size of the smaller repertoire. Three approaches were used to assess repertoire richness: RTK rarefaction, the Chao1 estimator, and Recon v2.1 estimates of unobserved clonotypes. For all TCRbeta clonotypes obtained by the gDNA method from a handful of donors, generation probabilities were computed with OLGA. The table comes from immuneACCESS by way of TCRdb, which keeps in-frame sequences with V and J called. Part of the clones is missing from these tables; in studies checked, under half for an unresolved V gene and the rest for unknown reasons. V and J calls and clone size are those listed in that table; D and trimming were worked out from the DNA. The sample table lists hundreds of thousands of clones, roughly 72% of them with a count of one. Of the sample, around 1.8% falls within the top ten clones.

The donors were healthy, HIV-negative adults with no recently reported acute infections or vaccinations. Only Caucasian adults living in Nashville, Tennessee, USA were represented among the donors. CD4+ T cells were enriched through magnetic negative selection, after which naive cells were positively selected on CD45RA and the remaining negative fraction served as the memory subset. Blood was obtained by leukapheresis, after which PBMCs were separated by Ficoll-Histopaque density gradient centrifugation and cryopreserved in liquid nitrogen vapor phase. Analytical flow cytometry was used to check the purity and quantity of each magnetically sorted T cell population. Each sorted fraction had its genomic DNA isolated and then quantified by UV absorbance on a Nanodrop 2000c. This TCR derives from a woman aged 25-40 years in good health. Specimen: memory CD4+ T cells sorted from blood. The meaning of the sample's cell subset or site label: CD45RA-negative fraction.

At the DNA level, the sequence is TGTGCCAGTAGTACGAAACGGGACGGCGGGGACTATGGCTACACCTTC. It encodes CASSTKRDGGDYGYTF. Recombination connected TRBV19 to TRBJ1-2; TRBD1 might be the D gene, on 5 matching bases. Taken from the germline V gene (reference sequence), the CDR1 and CDR2 loops are LNHDA and SQIVND. V and J lose 4 bases and 3 bases, and a span of 18 bases separates them. The CDR3 starts with the cysteine, ends with the phenylalanine, and has 16 residues. Only the CDR3 portion is preserved as DNA: 48 bases, with reading frame beginning at the first base.